Below, 31 T cell receptor beta chains from the same sample are listed, as sequenced in a study of tumor-infiltrating lymphocytes in primary liver carcinoma. The tissue used was unsorted bulk material of about 19-33 mg. RNA and DNA were co-extracted from it with the AllPrep DNA/RNA mini kit. Making TCR beta cDNA involved around 540 ng total RNA and a constant-region primer. Each TCR beta library was derived from three nested multiplex PCR rounds that employed slightly modified ARM-PCR. The opening two PCR rounds, nine to eleven cycles each, paired TRBV1-TRBV30 forward primers with a C-beta reverse primer. TCRdb fed the multiplex PCR reads into MiXCR, producing one record per CDR3 protein. Of 100,000 or so distinct CDR3 sequences in the sample, 55% to 75% were seen once. Sequencing used liver tumor tissue from sampling region 5. This sample's subset: tumor region T5, tumor centre. The origin of the receptors is a woman aged 55-69 years with primary liver carcinoma and hepatitis B virus infection.

Turning to this clonotype: This clone may be a read error of a much larger clone one base away. The chain couples TRBV14 to TRBJ2-1, with a possible D match to TRBD2 (6 bases). The length of the CDR3 is 16 residues. CDR1 and CDR2 (germline): SGHDN, FVKESK. V was trimmed by 4 bases and J by 12 bases, leaving 25 bases between them. CDR3 sequence (DNA): TGTGCCAGCAGCCGAGTGGGCGGGACTGGCCTTGGTGGGCAGTTCTTC. Its protein is CASSRVGGTGLGGQFF.

As regards this clonotype: This could be a read error, since a much larger clone is one nucleotide away. CDR3 sequence (DNA): TGTGCCAGCATAGGGAGAACGGGAAAGAATGAGCAGTTCTTC. Amino acid sequence: CASIGRTGKNEQFF. The chain employs TRBV28 and TRBJ2-1; perhaps TRBD2 as D (5 bases). This CDR3 is built from 14 residues. The V and J ends lost 7 bases and 7 bases respectively, with 17 bases between them. The germline V gene has CDR1 MDHEN and CDR2 SYDVKM.

Concerning this clonotype itself: This clone may be a read error of a much larger clone one base away. The CDR3 here is CASSIQLDRETQYF. CDR3 sequence (DNA): TGTGCCAGCAGTATCCAGCTGGATCGAGAGACCCAGTACTTC. The V gene is TRBV7-9, the J gene TRBJ2-5; D call uncertain. Per germline, CDR1 SEHNR and CDR2 FQNEAQ (reference sequence). The CDR3 covers 14 residues. V lost 6 bases, J lost 4 bases, and 15 bases lay in between.

Concerning this clonotype: The conserved phenylalanine or tryptophan normally closing the CDR3 is absent here, so this likely arose from a read error. The chain combines TRBV6-5 with TRBJ1-2, with D maybe TRBD1 (5 bases). Germline V gene data show CDR1 as MNHEY and CDR2 as SVGAGI. The CDR3 sequence is 13 residues long. The CDR3 DNA follows: TGTGCCAACAGTTACGGGGGATCCTATGGCTACACCATC. It encodes CANSYGGSYGYTI.

As for this clonotype: Without the conserved terminal phenylalanine or tryptophan, this CDR3 likely stems from a read error. The V call is TRBV11-2, the J call TRBJ1-2, with a possible D match to TRBD1 (5 bases). Germline values: CDR1 SGHAT, CDR2 FQNNGV. There are 14 residues in the CDR3. Here the CDR3 reads CASRRGGSPYSYTI. The CDR3, as DNA: TGTGCCAGCCGCCGGGGCGGGAGCCCCTATAGCTACACCATC.

Concerning this clonotype: One end of the junction varies from germline; a read error may be responsible. The V gene is TRBV19, the J gene TRBJ2-6; 7 bases are a match to TRBD2. CDR1 and CDR2 (germline): LNHDA, SQIVND (reference sequence). The CDR3 totals 17 residues. This CDR3 reads CTSSIGGGTSGANVLTF. In DNA, the CDR3 is TGTACCAGTAGTATCGGCGGGGGAACTTCTGGGGCCAACGTCCTGACTTTC.

This clonotype was picked up one time. Its ends do not fully match the called genes, so a read error is possible. The CDR3 loop reads CSVAEHSGGKLFF. CDR3 DNA: TGCAGCGTCGCGGAGCACTCGGGCGGGAAGCTGTTTTTT. The rearrangement joins TRBV29-1 to TRBJ2-2; D possibly corresponds to TRBD2 (6 bases). CDR3 length equals 13 residues. Looked up from germline, CDR1 is SQVTM and CDR2 is ANQGSEA.

As concerns this clonotype: One end of the junction is discordant with germline, which a read error may explain. The chain employs TRBV11-2 and TRBJ1-1; D may be TRBD1 (6 bases). The length of the CDR3 is 12 residues. The V gene's germline CDR1 is SGHAT and CDR2 FQNNGV. CDR3 in amino acids: CAGSLRTAQAFF. The DNA for the CDR3 is TGTGCCGGCAGTCTCAGGACAGCTCAAGCTTTCTTT.

There are many counts of this clonotype. This chain links TRBV6-5 with TRBJ1-1; D possibly corresponds to TRBD1 (5 bases). This CDR3 spans 16 amino acids. Trimming took off 6 bases at V and 4 bases at J, with 21 bases between the two ends. The germline V gene encodes CDR1 MNHEY and CDR2 SVGAGI. CDR3 loop: CASSPPWRGGGTEAFF. CDR3 coding DNA: TGTGCCAGCAGCCCACCCTGGAGGGGTGGGGGCACTGAAGCTTTCTTT.

This sequence joins TRBV11-2 and TRBJ2-3; the D gene could be TRBD1 or TRBD2 (5 bases each). Germline V gene lookup returns CDR1 SGHAT and CDR2 FQNNGV. Trimming stripped 6 bases from V and 6 bases from J, with 25 bases between. This CDR3 is built from 17 residues. In DNA form, the CDR3 reads TGTGCCAGCAGTTTGACGGGGACGATCAGTATAGGGGATACGCAGTATTTT. Translating gives CASSLTGTISIGDTQYF.

This clonotype has only a few counts. V is TRBV5-1 and J is TRBJ1-5; D gene ambiguous. Germline CDR1 reads SGHRS; CDR2 reads YFSETQ. V shed 3 bases and J shed 0 bases, with 10 bases lying between them. This CDR3 is built from 15 residues. The chain's CDR3 is CASSSDGSSNQPQHF. CDR3 DNA: TGCGCCAGCAGCTCGGACGGTTCTAGCAATCAGCCCCAGCATTTT.

To note about this clonotype: The CDR3 does not close with the conserved phenylalanine or tryptophan, likely indicating a read error. The CDR3 loop reads CSSSSRTAGANVLTL. The CDR3 DNA sequence: TGTTCCAGCAGTTCTCGGACAGCTGGGGCCAACGTCCTGACTTTA. V and J are TRBV6-5 and TRBJ2-6, with a weak D call TRBD1 (6 bases). There are 15 residues in the CDR3. Germline V CDR1 and CDR2: MNHEY, SVGAGI.

The gene calls are TRBV28 and TRBJ2-1; D may correspond to TRBD1 or TRBD2 (7 bases each). The CDR3 has 16 amino acids. Germline V gene sequence: CDR1 MDHEN, CDR2 SYDVKM. V was clipped by 8 bases and J by 4 bases, with 21 bases between them. Here the CDR3 reads CASLQGGGAKYNEQFF. CDR3 DNA sequence: TGTGCCAGCCTTCAGGGGGGAGGGGCGAAGTACAATGAGCAGTTCTTC.

V is TRBV11-2 and J is TRBJ2-1; D is uncertain. Germline CDR1 and CDR2: SGHAT and FQNNGV. The CDR3 spans 12 residues. Trimming took 1 base from V and 9 from J, leaving 7 bases between them. The CDR3 region is CASSLGVSEQFF. The CDR3 DNA follows: TGTGCCAGCAGCTTAGGGGTGAGTGAGCAGTTCTTC.

A remark on this clonotype: The CDR3 does not end in the conserved phenylalanine or tryptophan, so this is likely a read error. The J gene is TRBJ1-1, the V gene TRBV6-5; D is unresolved. The CDR3 covers 17 residues. Trimming removed 4 bases from V and 0 bases from J, with 18 bases in between. Per the germline V gene, CDR1 is MNHEY and CDR2 is SVGAGI. The CDR3 region is CASSSSRGRRVNTEAFL. Written as DNA, the CDR3 is TGTGCCAGCAGTTCCTCTAGAGGGAGAAGGGTGAACACTGAAGCTTTCCTT.

Points on this clonotype: A read error may explain this, as a much larger clone is one base away. This chain uses TRBV29-1 with TRBJ2-7, with D possibly being TRBD1 (6 bases). This CDR3 is built from 14 residues. The germline V gene has CDR1 SQVTM and CDR2 ANQGSEA. The V end lost 6 bases, the J end lost 1 base, and 16 bases lay between the germline ends. CDR3 coding DNA: TGCAGCGTCGCAGGACAGATGGGATCCTACGAGCAGTACTTC. Its translation: CSVAGQMGSYEQYF.

In regard to this clonotype: The CDR3 does not end in the conserved phenylalanine or tryptophan, so this is likely a read error. The V gene is TRBV11-2, the J gene TRBJ2-2, with a tentative D call TRBD1 (6 bases). This CDR3 has 15 amino acids. V lost 1 base to trimming and J lost 6 bases, with 12 bases between them. Germline V CDR1 and CDR2: SGHAT, FQNNGV. In nucleotides, the CDR3 is TGTGCCAGCAGCTTAGGAGGGACACACGCCGGGGAGCTGTTTTCT. Its translation is CASSLGGTHAGELFS.

V gene TRBV11-3 combines with J gene TRBJ2-3; 7 bases agree with TRBD1. The J call is uncertain, as TRBJ1-5 better fits the DNA end. CDR3 length equals 14 residues. Germline V gene sequence: CDR1 SGHNT, CDR2 YENEEA. The DNA of the CDR3 is TGTGCCAGCAGTCATCGGACAGGCATAGATACGCAGCATTTT. It yields the protein CASSHRTGIDTQHF.

As to this clonotype: Since no conserved phenylalanine or tryptophan closes the CDR3, a read error is the likely cause. The V and J genes are TRBV10-3 and TRBJ2-1, with 10 nucleotides matching TRBD2. The junction had 4 bases not matched to a gene; V was cut back by 8 bases and J by 3 bases. Germline V gene data show CDR1 as ENHRY and CDR2 as SYGVKD. The CDR3 is made up of 14 amino acids. DNA for the CDR3: TGTGCCATCTCACCTAGCGGGGGCTACAATGAGCAGTTCTTA. Translating gives CAISPSGGYNEQFL.

As regards this clonotype: This sequence may be a read error, since a much larger clone differs from it by one base. V is TRBV7-8 and J is TRBJ1-1; no clear D gene. The CDR3 totals 14 residues. Germline CDR1 SGHVS, CDR2 FQNEAQ. The CDR3 nucleotides are TGTGCCAGCAGCTTAATGGGGTACAGTGCTGAAGCTCTCTTT. Translation gives CASSLMGYSAEALF.

For this clonotype: This may stem from a read error, because a much larger clone lies one nucleotide away. The chain employs TRBV7-9 and TRBJ2-3; D gene ambiguous. CDR3 length: 17 residues. Germline-derived CDR1 and CDR2 are SEHNR and FQNEAQ (reference sequence). Trimming cost V 7 bases and J 6 bases, with 26 bases left between them. DNA for the CDR3: TGTGCCAGCAACCCAACAGTCCACGATAGTACCCCTGATACGCAGTATTTT. Amino acid sequence: CASNPTVHDSTPDTQYF.

With regard to this clonotype: This may stem from a read error, because a much larger clone lies one nucleotide away. The CDR3 reads CSAKSGRARNEQFF. The CDR3 DNA follows: TGCAGTGCTAAGTCCGGGAGGGCCAGGAATGAGCAGTTCTTC. This sequence joins TRBV20-1 and TRBJ2-1, with 8 nucleotides matching TRBD2. J lost 7 bases, V lost 4 bases, and 9 bases had no gene match. The CDR3 is 14 residues long. Per the germline V gene, CDR1 is DFQATT and CDR2 is SNEGSKA (reference sequence).

The chain employs TRBV6-6 and TRBJ2-5, with TRBD2 identical over 8 bases. This CDR3 region has 13 residues. The trim removed 11 bases at V and 5 bases at J, leaving 10 bases unmatched. Germline V lookup: CDR1 MNHNY, CDR2 SVGAGI (reference sequence). The CDR3, as DNA: TGTGCCGGCACTTACTCGGGGGGGGAGACCCAGTACTTC. Its protein product is CAGTYSGGETQYF.

Here the CDR3 DNA reads TGTGCCAATAGTTTCCAGGGTTACACTGAAGCTTTCTTT. Residues: CANSFQGYTEAFF. The rearrangement links TRBV28 to TRBJ1-1; D is possibly TRBD1 (5 bases). The germline V gene encodes CDR1 MDHEN and CDR2 SYDVKM. The V end lost 10 bases, the J end lost 3 bases, and 15 bases lay between the germline ends. The CDR3 is 13 amino acids.

As to this clonotype: The CDR3 does not end in the conserved phenylalanine or tryptophan, so this is likely a read error. The chain links TRBV10-2 to TRBJ2-1; no clear D gene. Germline V gene data show CDR1 as WSHSY and CDR2 as SAAADI. V was pared by 4 bases and J by 8 bases, with 18 bases between. The CDR3 has 15 amino acids. The CDR3 nucleotides are TGCGCCAGCAGTGCGATAGCAGCTGCCTATGATGAGCAGTTCCTC. Protein product: CASSAIAAAYDEQFL.

The sample holds one count of this clonotype. The CDR3 reads CSVKTCNEQFF. Here the CDR3 DNA reads TGCAGCGTTAAGACCTGCAATGAGCAGTTCTTC. This sequence joins TRBV29-1 and TRBJ2-1; unclear D gene. Germline loops: CDR1 SQVTM, CDR2 ANQGSEA. V was shortened by 5 bases and J by 6 bases, with 8 bases between the two germline ends. The CDR3 consists of 11 residues.

The CDR3 region is CATIQGTGRNEQFF. The CDR3 region has the DNA TGTGCCACTATACAGGGGACTGGACGGAATGAGCAGTTCTTC. The chain has TRBV28 and TRBJ2-1, with D perhaps matching TRBD1 (7 bases). There are 14 residues in the CDR3. V was clipped by 10 bases and J by 7 bases, with 20 bases between them. Germline CDR1 MDHEN, CDR2 SYDVKM.

On this clonotype: At one of its ends the junction is not consistent with the germline gene, which may arise from a read error. This chain links TRBV12-3 or TRBV12-4 with TRBJ2-7; tentatively, D is TRBD1 or TRBD2 (6 bases each). This CDR3 is 15 amino acids long. In DNA form, the CDR3 reads TGTGCCGGCAGTCTAAAGGGGGGAGGCTCCTACGAGCAGTACTTC. It specifies CAGSLKGGGSYEQYF.

With respect to this clonotype: At one end, the junction sequence differs from germline, possibly due to a read error. V is TRBV11-2 and J is TRBJ1-2; possibly TRBD1 for D (5 bases). CDR1 and CDR2 from the germline V gene are SGHAT and FQNNGV. This CDR3 is 13 amino acids long. The CDR3 DNA follows: TGTGCCAGCATCTTGCCGCGGGGCCATGGTTACACCTTC. This encodes CASILPRGHGYTF.

In the case of this clonotype: This could be a read error, since a much larger clone is one nucleotide away. J is TRBJ2-2 and V is TRBV19, with 8 nucleotides matching TRBD2. The junction had 15 bases not matched to a gene; V was cut back by 5 bases and J by 7 bases. The CDR3 extends over 17 amino acids. Germline values: CDR1 LNHDA, CDR2 SQIVND (reference sequence). The CDR3, as DNA: TGTGCCAGTAGTCCAGAAGGGACTAGTCTTAGGATCGGGGAGCTGTTTTTT. Amino acids: CASSPEGTSLRIGELFF.

Comment on this clonotype: The CDR3 end shows no conserved phenylalanine or tryptophan, and so a read error is likely. Because the CDR3's place on the DNA is in doubt, the DNA is left out and the CDR3 is given as listed by TCRdb. This rearrangement joins TRBV11-2 to TRBJ2-1; the D call TRBD2 from the table was never checked on the DNA. The germline gives CDR1 SGHAT, CDR2 FQNNGV. Termini included, the CDR3 measures 12 amino acids. The CDR3 sequence: CASSLWEDEQLS.